Sequencing of this T cell receptor (beta chain) was carried out in a study of CXCR3-negative and CXCR3-positive naive CD8 T cells. Whole-study results and caveats: Cryopreserved cells partially lost CXCR3 expression, and fresh PBMCs were used in most assays. More hydrophobic TRB CDR3s occurred in CXCR3-positive than in CXCR3-negative naive cells. For the naive subsets, surface CD5 was similar, and TCR strength was inferred from TRB CDR3 properties. Comparison of naive CXCR3-negative and CXCR3-positive cells revealed similar TRBV-TRBJ usage, while memory cells differed. The study found comparably high diversity in both naive subsets and much lower diversity in memory CD8+ cells.

It was by 5' RACE with UMI labels that the TRB cDNA libraries were prepared. For each CDR3 protein, TCRdb gives one entry from its re-call of the 5' RACE reads, without DNA. The sample table includes just under 90,000 distinct CDR3 sequences. Worth noting for this clonotype: The antigen is not known.

Germline lookup yields CDR1 LGHDT and CDR2 YNNKEL (reference sequence). The CDR3 runs 20 residues. The rearrangement uses TRBV3-1 and TRBJ2-1; the TCRdb D gene call, TRBD2, has no DNA to confirm it. This clonotype was obtained from a human donor in good health. Some clones in this sample may be carry-over from other donors' samples. What was sequenced was naive CXCR3+ CD8+ T cells from blood. Subset given: CD45RO-CCR7+CD27+CD95- naive CD8+ T cells expressing CXCR3 (TNR3+). Here the CDR3 reads CASSQDLASGSPYPYNEQFF.